The 18 T cell receptor beta chains presented below share a single source sample, sequenced in a study of blood T cells in healthy people across ages. Through a sample-barcoded 5' primer and a J-beta primer mix, a second PCR was run for roughly 6 to 12 cycles. TCRdb re-analysed the 5' RACE reads in MiXCR, keeping a single row per CDR3 protein. The data hold 650,000 to 1,000,000 distinct CDR3 sequences, with under 40% observed a single time. The sequenced sample consisted of blood. Receptors were obtained from a man between 18 and 29 years old in good health.

The rearrangement uses TRBV5-5 and TRBJ1-1; a possible D gene is TRBD1 (6 bases). The CDR3 has 14 residues. V lost 4 bases and J lost 5, with 15 bases in between. Germline V gene data show CDR1 as SGHKS and CDR2 as YYEKEE (reference sequence). The CDR3 loop reads CASSPGGGRTEAFF. Written as DNA, the CDR3 is TGTGCCAGCAGCCCGGGAGGGGGGAGGACTGAAGCTTTCTTT.

This clonotype was found many times. The chain links TRBV5-5 to TRBJ2-1, with 10 bases identical to TRBD1. This CDR3 is built from 14 residues. Germline-derived CDR1 and CDR2 are SGHKS and YYEKEE (reference sequence). The V segment lost 0 bases and the J segment 9 bases; nucleotides outside the gene matches: 3. The CDR3 protein is CASSLGQGAGEQFF. CDR3 coding DNA: TGTGCCAGCAGCTTGGGACAGGGGGCCGGTGAGCAGTTCTTC.

V and J are TRBV29-1 and TRBJ2-5; D gene uncertain. TRBJ2-7 matches the DNA end more closely, so the J call is doubtful. The V gene's germline CDR1 is SQVTM and CDR2 ANQGSEA. This CDR3 is built from 13 residues. The CDR3 DNA sequence: TGCAGCGTTGATAGACCCGCTAAGGACGAGCAGTACTTC. It encodes CSVDRPAKDEQYF.

The rearrangement links TRBV2 to TRBJ2-5; no firm D call. The J call is in doubt because the DNA end fits TRBJ2-7 better. The germline CDR1 and CDR2 sequences are SNHLY and FYNNEI. The CDR3 sequence is 11 residues long. Here the CDR3 DNA reads TGTGCCAGCAGTCCCCAGAACGAGCAGTACTTC. It yields the protein CASSPQNEQYF.

A word on this clonotype: A much larger clone differs from this one at a single base, so this may be a read error. V and J are TRBV29-1 and TRBJ2-1, with unresolved D. CDR1 and CDR2 from the germline V gene are SQVTM and ANQGSEA. CDR3 length: 9 amino acids. Between the trimmed V and J ends, which lost 7 bases and 13 bases, there was a span of 11 bases. CDR3 sequence (DNA): TGCAGCGCAGGAGAGACCCAGTTCTTC. Its translation: CSAGETQFF.

This clonotype showed up many times. The J gene is TRBJ2-3, the V gene TRBV12-3 or TRBV12-4, with D uncertain. The germline V and J ends were trimmed by 8 bases and 5 bases, with 8 bases remaining between them. This CDR3 spans 11 amino acids. DNA for the CDR3: TGTGCCAGCCTCGATCGAGATACGCAGTATTTT. It is translated as CASLDRDTQYF.

In its sample, this clonotype was seen a few times. The rearrangement links TRBV7-3 to TRBJ1-1; possibly TRBD1 for D (6 bases). The germline V and J ends were trimmed by 5 bases and 0 bases, with 13 bases remaining between them. The germline V gene has CDR1 SGHTA and CDR2 FQGTGA. The CDR3 spans 15 residues. The CDR3, as DNA: TGTGCCAGCAGCCCCACGGACAGCCTGAACACTGAAGCTTTCTTT. It is translated as CASSPTDSLNTEAFF.

To note about this clonotype: A much larger clone is a single base away; this may be a read error. The chain combines TRBV5-1 with TRBJ2-4, with unresolved D. Germline loops: CDR1 SGHRS, CDR2 YFSETQ. The CDR3 covers 12 residues. CDR3 DNA: TGCGCCTGCAGCCCAGATTTAAACATTCAGTACTTC. Encoded protein: CACSPDLNIQYF.

The V call is TRBV25-1, the J call TRBJ2-1; TRBD2 agrees at 10 bases. CDR3 length: 17 amino acids. V lost 1 base, J lost 13 bases, and 16 bases stayed unmatched. The V gene's germline CDR1 is MGHDK and CDR2 SYGVNS. CDR3 sequence: CASSEFEGLALQETQFF. The CDR3 DNA sequence: TGTGCCAGCAGTGAATTTGAGGGACTAGCGTTACAAGAGACCCAGTTCTTC.

The sample holds many counts of this clonotype. The rearrangement links TRBV20-1 to TRBJ2-3; TRBD2 aligns across 10 bases. The CDR3 totals 14 residues. The germline V gene has CDR1 DFQATT and CDR2 SNEGSKA (reference sequence). V lost 6 bases, J lost 6 bases, and 9 bases stayed unmatched. The CDR3 spells CSAVLAGMWDTQYF. The CDR3 coding sequence is TGCAGTGCGGTACTAGCGGGGATGTGGGATACGCAGTATTTT.

The rearrangement uses TRBV12-3 or TRBV12-4 and TRBJ2-7; D ambiguous. There are 14 residues in the CDR3. The ends were cut back, 8 bases at V and 0 bases at J, with 14 bases in the middle. The DNA of the CDR3 is TGTGCCAGCGGTCAAAGCGCGAGCTCCTACGAGCAGTACTTC. Translating gives CASGQSASSYEQYF.

This clonotype turned up a few times. The chain links TRBV12-3 or TRBV12-4 to TRBJ1-5; D might be TRBD1 (5 bases). CDR3 length: 12 amino acids. V lost 1 base and J lost 15, with 13 bases in between. CDR3 amino acids: CASSLGGVGRHF. The CDR3 DNA follows: TGTGCCAGCAGTTTAGGAGGGGTCGGGAGGCATTTT.

The rearrangement links TRBV27 to TRBJ2-1; D gene uncertain. The CDR3 spans 13 residues. Germline V gene lookup returns CDR1 MNHEY and CDR2 SMNVEV (reference sequence). V was clipped by 1 base and J by 5 bases, with 6 bases between them. The CDR3 region is CASSLFRNNEQFF. In DNA, the CDR3 is TGTGCCAGCAGTTTATTCCGGAACAATGAGCAGTTCTTC.

This clonotype appeared a few times. This chain links TRBV29-1 with TRBJ2-1; tentative D call: TRBD1 (6 bases). Germline V CDR1 and CDR2: SQVTM, ANQGSEA. V was pared by 6 bases and J by 8 bases, with 17 bases between. This CDR3 comprises 13 residues. CDR3: CSVAVAAGDEQFF. CDR3 nucleotide sequence: TGCAGCGTAGCCGTGGCGGCAGGGGATGAGCAGTTCTTC.

The genes are TRBV30 and TRBJ2-7, with TRBD2 matching over 11 bases. This CDR3 has 17 residues. After removal of 1 base from V and 2 bases from J, the junction contained 10 bases not matched to a gene. The V gene's germline CDR1 is GTSNPN and CDR2 SVGIG (reference sequence). DNA for the CDR3: TGTGCCTGGAGTGCAAGGATAGCGGGGGGGCGGGCCTACGAGCAGTACTTC. Amino acids: CAWSARIAGGRAYEQYF.

The V and J genes are TRBV4-1 and TRBJ2-5; unclear D gene. Deletions cut 4 bases from V and 5 bases from J, with 14 bases between. This CDR3 is 14 amino acids long. CDR1 and CDR2 from the germline V gene are MGHRA and YSYEKL. CDR3 sequence (DNA): TGCGCCAGCAGCCGAACTACCCCGTACGAGACCCAGTACTTC. Amino acids: CASSRTTPYETQYF.

The chain links TRBV20-1 to TRBJ2-2; D is possibly TRBD1 (6 bases). Trimming took off 3 bases at V and 5 bases at J, with 13 bases between the two ends. This CDR3 region has 14 residues. Germline assignment: CDR1 DFQATT and CDR2 SNEGSKA (reference sequence). Here the CDR3 DNA reads TGCAGTGCTAGCGCCGGACAGCGGACCGGGGAGCTGTTTTTT. It specifies CSASAGQRTGELFF.

This clonotype was detected many times. The chain couples TRBV19 to TRBJ2-1; 12 bases line up with TRBD2. The V gene end was trimmed by 3 bases and the J gene end by 7 bases; junction bases not matched to a gene: 4. Per germline, CDR1 LNHDA and CDR2 SQIVND (reference sequence). The CDR3 spans 15 residues. The CDR3 DNA is TGTGCCAGTAGTATCACTAGCGGGGGGCCAAATGAGCAGTTCTTC. It yields the protein CASSITSGGPNEQFF.